The rows below give T cell receptor beta chains drawn from one sample of a study of shared clonotypes between healthy human individuals. The repertoire was sequenced with immunoSEQ multiplex PCR; TCRdb's copy has only in-frame clones and lacks some. The data contain some 380,000 clones, around 96% of them singletons. Sample: memory CD8+ T cells sorted from blood. The receptors here all came from a man aged 30-40 years in good health. Each CDR3 is given with its conserved first and last residue. A D gene is named only where the DNA matches it firmly. Only part of the rows carry a size: once, few, many, or a class if the clone is expanded.

V	J	size	D	DNA	CDR3
TRBV6-6	TRBJ2-7	.	.	TGTGCCAGCAGCGGGAGTGGTTCCTACGAGCAGTACTTC	CASSGSGSYEQYF
TRBV6-1	TRBJ2-5	.	.	TGTGCCAGCACAACAGGGAAAGAGACCCAGTACTTC	CASTTGKETQYF
TRBV11-3	TRBJ2-3	.	TRBD2	TGTGCCAGCAGCTTGGGGGGGACAGATACGCAGTATTTT	CASSLGGTDTQYF
TRBV19	TRBJ1-2	.	.	TGTGCCAGTAGTGGTGGACAGCATAACTATGGCTACACCTTC	CASSGGQHNYGYTF
TRBV10-3	TRBJ2-5	.	.	TGTGCCATCAGGGCAGGAGAGACCCAGTACTTC	CAIRAGETQYF
TRBV5-1	TRBJ2-1	.	.	TGCGCCAGCAGCATCACTAGGAATGAGCAGTTCTTC	CASSITRNEQFF
TRBV5-4	TRBJ2-3	.	.	TGTGCCACTCAGGGGGGTACAGCCACAGATACGCAGTATTTT	CATQGGTATDTQYF
TRBV5-1	TRBJ2-1	.	TRBD2	TGCGCCAGCACCCTAGCGGGAGGCTACAATGAGCAGTTCTTC	CASTLAGGYNEQFF
TRBV5-6	TRBJ2-7	.	.	TGTGCCAGCAGCGAAACAAACGTCAGGTTCGAGCAGTACTTC	CASSETNVRFEQYF
TRBV5-1	TRBJ2-1	.	TRBD2	TGCGCCAGCAGCTTGTTATATGGCGGGAGGGCCGGGGGCTACAATGAGCAGTTCTTC	CASSLLYGGRAGGYNEQFF
TRBV6-5	TRBJ2-7	.	.	TGTGCCAGCAGTTACCGGCCGGCAGGGCACGAGCAGTACTTC	CASSYRPAGHEQYF
TRBV5-6	TRBJ2-7	.	.	TGTGCCAGCAGCTTGAATCAGGGCTACTACGAGCAGTACTTC	CASSLNQGYYEQYF
TRBV5-1	TRBJ1-3	.	.	TGCGCCAGCAGCCCACAAACAGGTCACTCTGGAAACACCATATATTTT	CASSPQTGHSGNTIYF
TRBV6-1	TRBJ2-5	once	TRBD1	TGTGCCAGCACCGTTTCGACAGGGTTCGGGGAGACCCAGTACTTC	CASTVSTGFGETQYF
TRBV6-5	TRBJ1-3	.	.	TGTGCCAGCAGGCAAGTCCACGAGGGAAACACCATATATTTT	CASRQVHEGNTIYF
TRBV18	TRBJ2-4	.	.	TGTGCCAGCTCACGACCTAGCCCCAAAAACATTCAGTACTTC	CASSRPSPKNIQYF
TRBV7-3	TRBJ2-2	once	TRBD2	TGTGCCAGCAGCTTAAGGGGACTAGCGGGAACTAACACCGGGGAGCTGTTTTTT	CASSLRGLAGTNTGELFF
TRBV27	TRBJ2-7	.	TRBD2	TGTGCCAGCAGCCGGGACTATTCCTACGAGCAGTACTTC	CASSRDYSYEQYF
TRBV25-1	TRBJ2-3	.	.	TGTGCCAGCAGTTATCGATCTAGCACAGATACGCAGTATTTT	CASSYRSSTDTQYF